The clone carrying this T cell receptor (beta chain) appeared many times. The antigen is not known. V dropped 4 bases and J dropped 5 bases, with 11 bases sitting between them. The length of the CDR3 is 13 residues. Germline V gene sequence: CDR1 SGHRS, CDR2 YFSETQ. TCRdb ran MiXCR on the RT-PCR reads and lists one entry per CDR3 protein. The table shows 610,000 or so distinct CDR3 sequences, with roughly 15% occurring only once. This sample is part of a study of response to subunit inactivated influenza vaccine. Points from the study as a whole: The authors put forward the suggestion that each seasonal influenza vaccination may bring in only a limited number of new T cells.

The receptor comes from a man in his forties or fifties who received an inactivated influenza vaccine. The material sequenced was PBMCs from blood, taken 11 to 12 days after vaccination. The chain couples TRBV5-1 to TRBJ2-3; D is uncertain. The CDR3 nucleotides read TGCGCCAGCAGCCCCAGACGTGGAGATACGCAGTATTTT. It encodes CASSPRRGDTQYF.